This TCR beta chain appears in the sequencing data of a study of blood T cells in healthy people across ages. CDR3 size: 15 residues. Trimming cost V 1 base and J 5 bases; bases outside gene matches: 7. Germline V lookup: CDR1 SEHNR, CDR2 FQNEAQ (reference sequence). This clonotype was seen more than once but under ten times. Isolation of PBMCs gave at least 7 million cells per sample. Primed by a sample-barcoded 5' primer and a J-beta primer mix, a second PCR proceeded for 7 to 11 cycles. The authors tagged each cDNA molecule using a template-switch adaptor with 12 random nucleotides. Each sample yielded at least 3 million CDR3-containing paired-end reads. TCRdb processed the 5' RACE reads anew with MiXCR; each CDR3 protein has one entry. This sample carries about 1.5 million distinct CDR3 sequences, approximately 43% of them seen once, and the ten largest clones take around 4%.

V is TRBV7-9 and J is TRBJ1-1, with TRBD1 matching over 7 bases. The sequence was collected from a woman aged 18-30 years in good health. Sequenced sample: blood. For the CDR3, the DNA is TGTGCCAGCAGCTTAGGAGACAGGGCTGGGACTGAAGCTTTCTTT. It encodes CASSLGDRAGTEAFF. Based on the CDR3 plus reference TRBV7-9 and TRBJ1-1, the full variable domain is DTGVSQNPRHKITKRGQNVTFRCDPISEHNRLYWYRQTLGQGPEFLTYFQNEAQLEKSRLLSDRFSAERPKGSFSTLEIQRTEQGDSAMYLCASSLGDRAGTEAFFGQGTRLTVV.